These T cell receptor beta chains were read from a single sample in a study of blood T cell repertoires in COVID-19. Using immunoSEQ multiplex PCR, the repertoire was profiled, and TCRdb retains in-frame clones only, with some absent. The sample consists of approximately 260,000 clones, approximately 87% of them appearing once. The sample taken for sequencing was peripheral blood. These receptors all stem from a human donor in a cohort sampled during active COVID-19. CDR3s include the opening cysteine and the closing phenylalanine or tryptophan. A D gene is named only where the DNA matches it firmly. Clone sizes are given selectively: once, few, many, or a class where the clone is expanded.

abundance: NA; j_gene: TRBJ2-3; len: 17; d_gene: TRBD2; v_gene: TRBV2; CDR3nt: TGTGCCAGCAGTTGGAATATAGCGGGGGGGAGCACAGATACGCAGTATTTT; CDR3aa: CASSWNIAGGSTDTQYF
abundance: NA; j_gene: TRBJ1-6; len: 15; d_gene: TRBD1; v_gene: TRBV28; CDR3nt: TGTGCCAGCAGTTTATTGACAGGGTTGAATTCACCCCTCCACTTT; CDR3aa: CASSLLTGLNSPLHF
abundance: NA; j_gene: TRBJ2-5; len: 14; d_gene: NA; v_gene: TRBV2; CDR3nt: TGTGCCAGCAGTGGGGGTATCGGGGAAGAGACCCAGTACTTC; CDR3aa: CASSGGIGEETQYF
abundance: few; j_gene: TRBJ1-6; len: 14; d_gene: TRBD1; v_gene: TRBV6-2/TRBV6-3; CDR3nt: TGTGCCAGCAGCCAACAGGGGGCAAATTCACCCCTCCACTTT; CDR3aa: CASSQQGANSPLHF
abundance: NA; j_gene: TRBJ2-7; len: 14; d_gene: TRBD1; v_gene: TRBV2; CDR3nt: TGTGCCAGCATGTTTGGGCAGGGGGCTTACGAGCAGTACTTC; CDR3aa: CASMFGQGAYEQYF
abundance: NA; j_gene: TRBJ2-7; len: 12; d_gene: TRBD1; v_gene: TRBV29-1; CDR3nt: TGCAGCGTCGGACAGGGTTCCTACGAGCAGTACTTC; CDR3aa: CSVGQGSYEQYF
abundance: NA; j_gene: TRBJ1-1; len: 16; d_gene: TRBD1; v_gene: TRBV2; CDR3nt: TGTGCCAGCAGCCCGGCGACAGGGGGGTGGAACACTGAAGCTTTCTTT; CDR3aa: CASSPATGGWNTEAFF
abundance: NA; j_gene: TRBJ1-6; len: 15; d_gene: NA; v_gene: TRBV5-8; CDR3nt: TGTGCCAGCAGCTTGGCAACAGCTTATAATTCACCCCTCCACTTT; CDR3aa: CASSLATAYNSPLHF
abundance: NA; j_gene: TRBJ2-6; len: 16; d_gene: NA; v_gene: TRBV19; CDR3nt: TGTGCCAGTAGTCTAAAAGGACAGTCTGGGGCCAACGTCCTGACTTTC; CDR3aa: CASSLKGQSGANVLTF
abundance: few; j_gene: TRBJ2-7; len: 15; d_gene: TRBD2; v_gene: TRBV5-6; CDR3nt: TGTGCCAGCAGCCTAACTAGCGGGCGGTCCTACGAGCAGTACTTC; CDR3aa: CASSLTSGRSYEQYF
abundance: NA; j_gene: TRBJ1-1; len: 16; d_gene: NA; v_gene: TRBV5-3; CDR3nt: TGTGCCAGAAGCGCCTCCGGTTTCCCGGTACCCCACGGGGCTTTCTTT; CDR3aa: CARSASGFPVPHGAFF
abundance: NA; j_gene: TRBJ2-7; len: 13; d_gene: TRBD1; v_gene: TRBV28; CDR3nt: TGTGCCAGCAGGGGGACAGGGGTGGACGAGCAGTACTTC; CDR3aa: CASRGTGVDEQYF
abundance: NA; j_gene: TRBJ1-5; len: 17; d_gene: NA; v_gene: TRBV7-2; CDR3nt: TGTGCCAGCAGCTTAGTCTTCCGATCGGGAAGCAATCAGCCCCAGCATTTT; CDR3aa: CASSLVFRSGSNQPQHF
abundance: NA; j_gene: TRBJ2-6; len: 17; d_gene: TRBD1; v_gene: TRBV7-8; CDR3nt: TGTGCCAGCAGCCTACAGGGGTCCCTATCTGGGGCCAACGTCCTGACTTTC; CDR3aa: CASSLQGSLSGANVLTF
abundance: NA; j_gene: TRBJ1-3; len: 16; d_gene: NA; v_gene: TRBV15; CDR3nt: TGTGCCACCAGTCGGACCCCCAGGGGCTCTGGAAACACCATATATTTT; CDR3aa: CATSRTPRGSGNTIYF
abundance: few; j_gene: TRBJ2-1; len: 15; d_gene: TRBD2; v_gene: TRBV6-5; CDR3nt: TGTGCCAGCAGCCCCGGGACTAGCGAGTACAATGAGCAGTTCTTC; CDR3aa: CASSPGTSEYNEQFF
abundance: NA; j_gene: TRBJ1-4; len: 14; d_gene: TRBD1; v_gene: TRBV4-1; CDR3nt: TGCGCCAGCAACCCGGGACAGGGAAATGAAAAACTGTTTTTT; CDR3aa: CASNPGQGNEKLFF
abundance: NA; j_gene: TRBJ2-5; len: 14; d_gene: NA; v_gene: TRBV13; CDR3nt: TGTGCCAGCAGCTTTGCCAGAAACGGGGAGACCCAGTACTTC; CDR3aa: CASSFARNGETQYF
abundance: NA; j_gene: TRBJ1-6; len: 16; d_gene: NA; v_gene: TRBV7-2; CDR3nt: TGTGCCAGCAGCTTAGAGACAGTCTCCTATAATTCACCCCTCCACTTT; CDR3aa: CASSLETVSYNSPLHF
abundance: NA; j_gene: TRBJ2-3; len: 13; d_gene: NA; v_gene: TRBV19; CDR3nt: TGTGCCAGCCAGACTACTGAGGGGGGGACGCAGTATTTT; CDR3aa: CASQTTEGGTQYF
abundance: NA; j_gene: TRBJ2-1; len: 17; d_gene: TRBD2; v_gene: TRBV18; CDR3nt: TGTGCCAGCTCACCACGCCTGGCTAGCGGGAAGAACAATGAGCAGTTCTTC; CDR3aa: CASSPRLASGKNNEQFF
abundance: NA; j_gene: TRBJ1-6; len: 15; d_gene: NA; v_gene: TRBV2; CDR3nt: TGTGCCAGCACAGGGGACGGCTCCTATAATTCACCCCTCCACTTT; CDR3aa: CASTGDGSYNSPLHF
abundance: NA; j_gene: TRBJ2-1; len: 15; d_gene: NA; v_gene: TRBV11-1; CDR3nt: TGTGCCAGCAGCTTAAGCCAGGAAGCCTACAATGAGCAGTTCTTC; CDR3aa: CASSLSQEAYNEQFF
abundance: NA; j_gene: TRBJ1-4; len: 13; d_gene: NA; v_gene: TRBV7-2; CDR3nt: TGTGCCAGCAGCTTTAGCCCCAACGAAAAACTGTTTTTT; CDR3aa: CASSFSPNEKLFF
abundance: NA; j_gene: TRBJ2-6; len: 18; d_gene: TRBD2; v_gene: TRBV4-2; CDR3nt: TGTGCCAGCAGCCAAGCGGGCTCGGGGGGAGCTGGGGCCAACGTCCTGACTTTC; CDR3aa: CASSQAGSGGAGANVLTF
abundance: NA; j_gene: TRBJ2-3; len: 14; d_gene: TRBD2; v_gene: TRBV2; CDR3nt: TGTGCCGGAACTGAACGGGGGGGAACAGATACGCAGTATTTT; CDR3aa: CAGTERGGTDTQYF
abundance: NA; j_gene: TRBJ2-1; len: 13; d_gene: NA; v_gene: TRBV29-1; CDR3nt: TGCAGCGTTAGCGGCTTCTCCTACAATGAGCAGTTCTTC; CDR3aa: CSVSGFSYNEQFF
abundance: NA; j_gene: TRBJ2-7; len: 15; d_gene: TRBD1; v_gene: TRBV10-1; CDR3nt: TGCGCCAGCGGACAGGGACTCAATAACCAGGGCGAGCAGTACTTC; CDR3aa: CASGQGLNNQGEQYF
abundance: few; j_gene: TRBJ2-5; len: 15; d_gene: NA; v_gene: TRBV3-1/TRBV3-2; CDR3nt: TGTGCCAGCAGCCAAGTTAACTCAGGCGCAGAGACCCAGTACTTC; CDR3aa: CASSQVNSGAETQYF
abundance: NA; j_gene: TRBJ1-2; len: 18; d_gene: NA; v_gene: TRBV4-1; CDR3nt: TGCGCCAGCAGCCAAACCCCGTTAAGGGGCCGACGGAACTATGGCTACACCTTC; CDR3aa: CASSQTPLRGRRNYGYTF
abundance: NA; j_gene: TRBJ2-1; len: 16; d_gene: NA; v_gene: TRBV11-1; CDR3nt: TGTGCCAGCAGCTTAGGGAGGGCAGGGTCCTACAATGAGCAGTTCTTC; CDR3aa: CASSLGRAGSYNEQFF
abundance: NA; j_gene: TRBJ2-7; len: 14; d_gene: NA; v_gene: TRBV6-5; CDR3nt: TGTGCCAGCAGTTACGGCATTCAGAATAAGGAGCAGTACTTC; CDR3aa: CASSYGIQNKEQYF